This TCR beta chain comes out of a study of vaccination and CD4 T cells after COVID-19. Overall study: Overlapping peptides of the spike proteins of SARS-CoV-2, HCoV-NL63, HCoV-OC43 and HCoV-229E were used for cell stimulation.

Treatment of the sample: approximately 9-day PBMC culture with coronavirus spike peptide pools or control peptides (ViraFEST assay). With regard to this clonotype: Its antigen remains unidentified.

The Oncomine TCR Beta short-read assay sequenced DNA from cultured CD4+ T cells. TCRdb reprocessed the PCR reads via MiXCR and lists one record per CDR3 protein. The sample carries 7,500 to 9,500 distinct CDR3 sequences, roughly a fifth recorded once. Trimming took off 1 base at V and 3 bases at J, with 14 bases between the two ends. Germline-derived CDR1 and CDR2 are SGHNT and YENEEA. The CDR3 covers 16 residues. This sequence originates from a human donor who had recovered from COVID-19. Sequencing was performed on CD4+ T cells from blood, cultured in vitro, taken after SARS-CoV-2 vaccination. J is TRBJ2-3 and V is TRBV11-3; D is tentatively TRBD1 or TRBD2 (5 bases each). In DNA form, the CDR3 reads TGTGCCAGCAGCTTAGGGGCAGGGACCCCTACAGATACGCAGTATTTT. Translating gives CASSLGAGTPTDTQYF.